This TCR beta chain appears in the sequencing data of a study of breast tumors, draining lymph nodes, adjacent tissues. TCRdb reanalysed the multiplex PCR reads using MiXCR and keeps one entry per CDR3 protein. There are about 31,000 distinct CDR3 sequences in the sample; less than 65% occur only once, and about a sixth lies in the top ten. In regard to this clonotype: Its target is not known.

Study results and caveats: Most tumor T cells seemingly derive from lymph node, then expand in tumor. Data only fit, rather than demonstrated, lymph node origin of most tumor T cells. Tumor and nontumor repertoires were significantly more similar in luminal-like than in basal-like breast cancer. Compared with lymph nodes, tumors were less diverse; compared with nontumor tissue, more.

Specimen: breast tumor tissue. This sequence originates from a female donor with breast cancer. Some clones in this sample may be carry-over from other donors' samples.

This CDR3 reads CASSKKDRSTNEKLFF. DNA for the CDR3: TGTGCCAGCAGCAAAAAGGACAGGTCAACTAATGAAAAACTGTTTTTT. The chain links TRBV9 to TRBJ1-4; 7 positions agree with TRBD1. This CDR3 is built from 16 residues. V lost 4 bases to trimming and J lost 0 bases; unmatched junction nucleotides: 6. Germline CDR1 is SGDLS and CDR2 is YYNGEE.